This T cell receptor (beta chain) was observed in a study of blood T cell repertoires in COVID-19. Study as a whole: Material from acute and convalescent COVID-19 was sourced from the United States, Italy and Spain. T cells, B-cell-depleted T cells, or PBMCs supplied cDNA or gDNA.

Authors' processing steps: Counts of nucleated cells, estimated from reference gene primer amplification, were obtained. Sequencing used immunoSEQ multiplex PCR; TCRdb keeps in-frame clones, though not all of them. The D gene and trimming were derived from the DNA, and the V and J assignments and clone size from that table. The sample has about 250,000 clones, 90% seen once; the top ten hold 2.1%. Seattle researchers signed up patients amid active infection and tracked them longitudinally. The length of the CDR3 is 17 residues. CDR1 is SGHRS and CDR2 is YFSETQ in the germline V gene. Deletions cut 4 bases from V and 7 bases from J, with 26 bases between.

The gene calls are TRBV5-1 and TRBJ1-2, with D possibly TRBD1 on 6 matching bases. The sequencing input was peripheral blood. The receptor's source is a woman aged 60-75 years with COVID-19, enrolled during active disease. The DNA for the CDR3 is TGCGCCAGCAGCCTGGATCCCAACAGGGCGCCAGGTAGTGGCTACACCTTC. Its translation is CASSLDPNRAPGSGYTF.